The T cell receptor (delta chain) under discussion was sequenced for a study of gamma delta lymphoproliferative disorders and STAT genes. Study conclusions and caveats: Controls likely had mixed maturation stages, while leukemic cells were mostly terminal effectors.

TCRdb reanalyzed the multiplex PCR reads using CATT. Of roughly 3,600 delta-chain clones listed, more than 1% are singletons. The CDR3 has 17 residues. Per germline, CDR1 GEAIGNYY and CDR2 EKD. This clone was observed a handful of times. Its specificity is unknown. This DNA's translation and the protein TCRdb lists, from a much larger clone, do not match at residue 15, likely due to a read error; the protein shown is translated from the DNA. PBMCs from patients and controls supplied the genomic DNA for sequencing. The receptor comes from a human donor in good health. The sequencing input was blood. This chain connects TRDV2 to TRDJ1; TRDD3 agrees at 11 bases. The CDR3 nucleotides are TGTGCCTGTGACACCGTTGGGGGATACGCGGAGACCGATAAACCCATCTTT. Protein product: CACDTVGGYAETDKPIF.